This T cell receptor beta chain was captured in a study of radiotherapy plus CTLA-4 blockade in lung cancer. As for the study in general: Objective response rate was 15% to 20%; disease control rate, about 28%.

Focal radiation plus CTLA-4 blockade with ipilimumab was administered to patients who had chemo-refractory metastatic non-small-cell lung cancer. Findings and caveats of the study: Expansion in blood of tumor-derived TCR clones was seen after radiotherapy plus ipilimumab. Reports identified early blood T cell clone dynamics, with interferon-beta, as the best response predictor.

Assay used: immunoSEQ multiplex PCR; TCRdb lists only in-frame clones, some missing. The data contain under 95,000 clones, about 80% of them seen just once; the ten biggest clones take up approximately 0.79%. The CDR3 is 15 residues long. Per the germline V gene, CDR1 is ENHRY and CDR2 is SYGVKD. V was clipped by 6 bases and J by 0 bases, with 14 bases between them. The sample holds a few counts of this clone. The antigen remains unidentified. The sequence came from a human donor with non-small cell lung cancer who had stable disease on radiotherapy plus ipilimumab. Sequencing used peripheral blood, obtained from a patient treated with radiotherapy plus ipilimumab. This chain links TRBV10-3 with TRBJ1-2; D perhaps matches TRBD1 (6 bases). CDR3 region: CAISETGQPNYGYTF. The CDR3 nucleotides read TGTGCCATCAGCGAGACTGGACAGCCTAACTATGGCTACACCTTC.